One sample yielded the 22 T cell receptor beta chains listed below, sequenced in a study of T cell responses to AZD1222 COVID-19 vaccine. Repertoires were generated with immunoSEQ multiplex PCR, while TCRdb's copy carries only in-frame clones and drops some. The data contain 100,000 to 150,000 clones, roughly 93% of them singletons. The material sequenced was peripheral blood, taken on day 0 of AZD1222 vaccination. These receptors came from an adult in good health.

The chain carries TRBV2 and TRBJ2-2, with 13 bases aligning to TRBD2. This CDR3 region has 16 residues. With V trimmed by 8 bases and J by 5 bases, 8 bases remained unmatched. Germline CDR1 and CDR2: SNHLY and FYNNEI. The CDR3 DNA reads as TGTGCCAGCGGGAAGGGACTAGCGGGGATTACCGGGGAGCTGTTTTTT. As protein: CASGKGLAGITGELFF.

This chain's CDR3 is CASSFTRRTGTGVFGEQFF. CDR3 in DNA: TGCGCCAGCAGCTTTACGAGAAGGACCGGGACAGGGGTTTTCGGTGAGCAGTTCTTC. The V call is TRBV5-1, the J call TRBJ2-1, with 10 bases aligning to TRBD1. V trimming: 2 bases; J trimming: 9 bases; junction bases outside the gene matches: 20. This CDR3 is built from 19 residues. Germline values: CDR1 SGHRS, CDR2 YFSETQ.

This chain uses TRBV10-3 with TRBJ1-5; the match to TRBD1 covers 11 bases. This CDR3 has 16 amino acids. V lost 3 bases to trimming and J lost 9 bases; unmatched junction nucleotides: 10. In germline, CDR1 is ENHRY, CDR2 SYGVKD. CDR3: CAISDVDRGPGAPQHF. For the CDR3, the DNA is TGTGCCATCAGTGACGTGGACAGGGGGCCCGGAGCGCCCCAGCATTTT.

This rearrangement joins TRBV29-1 to TRBJ1-4, with D tentatively TRBD1 (5 bases). V was clipped by 6 bases and J by 8 bases, with 22 bases between them. There are 15 residues in the CDR3. The germline V gene has CDR1 SQVTM and CDR2 ANQGSEA. DNA of the CDR3: TGCAGCGTCGTGAACCCCGGGGACGACAACGAAAAACTGTTTTTT. Protein: CSVVNPGDDNEKLFF.

This chain connects TRBV30 to TRBJ1-2; 10 bases match TRBD1. From germline, CDR1 is GTSNPN and CDR2 SVGIG (reference sequence). The CDR3 consists of 16 residues. V dropped 0 bases and J dropped 4; count of bases not matched to a gene: 8. As DNA, the CDR3 is TGTGCCTGGAGTGTTGGGACAGGGGCGTCGGGCTATGGCTACACCTTC. Protein sequence: CAWSVGTGASGYGYTF.

The chain has TRBV4-1 and TRBJ1-2, with D perhaps TRBD1 (6 bases). The V end was cut by 2 bases, the J end by 3 bases, with 13 bases between. The length of the CDR3 is 15 residues. CDR1 is MGHRA, CDR2 YSYEKL, per germline. The CDR3 DNA follows: TGCGCCAGCAGCCAACCAGGGGTGGGTGACTATGGCTACACCTTC. Its protein is CASSQPGVGDYGYTF.

The chain is built from TRBV7-6 and TRBJ2-7, with D hard to call. CDR1 is SGHVS, CDR2 FNYEAQ, per germline. Deletions cut 2 bases from V and 4 bases from J, with 12 bases between. This CDR3 is built from 14 residues. CDR3 residues: CASSLSGPLYEQYF. In nucleotides, the CDR3 is TGTGCCAGCAGCTTATCGGGCCCCCTTTACGAGCAGTACTTC.

The chain combines TRBV13 with TRBJ2-5, with D unresolved. Germline assignment: CDR1 PRHDT and CDR2 FYEKMQ (reference sequence). Trimming removed 5 bases from V and 5 bases from J, with 12 bases in between. The CDR3 extends over 13 amino acids. The CDR3, as DNA: TGTGCCAGCAGCCCGGTGAGTTCGGAGACCCAGTACTTC. Amino acids: CASSPVSSETQYF.

The chain carries TRBV30 and TRBJ1-3; no firm D call. The V gene lost 0 bases and the J gene lost 4 bases, with 7 bases spanning the gap. CDR3 length: 13 amino acids. Germline CDR1 is GTSNPN and CDR2 is SVGIG (reference sequence). The CDR3 bases are TGTGCCTGGAGTGTACTCGGCGGAAACACCATATATTTT. This gives the protein CAWSVLGGNTIYF.

The V call is TRBV10-1, the J call TRBJ1-2, with TRBD1 matching over 9 bases. The CDR3 extends over 20 amino acids. V dropped 2 bases and J dropped 4; count of bases not matched to a gene: 20. Germline CDR1 WNHNN, CDR2 SYGVQD (reference sequence). The CDR3 DNA sequence: TGCGCCAGCAGTGAGCCGAATGACATGCCGGGACAGGGAAGGATCTATGGCTACACCTTC. Translation gives CASSEPNDMPGQGRIYGYTF.

The chain has TRBV28 and TRBJ1-2; D call uncertain. The V gene lost 3 bases and the J gene lost 6 bases, with 14 bases spanning the gap. Germline CDR1 reads MDHEN; CDR2 reads SYDVKM. The CDR3 covers 14 residues. In DNA, the CDR3 is TGTGCCAGCAGTTTCATCTTAGCCTCGAATGGCTACACCTTC. Protein: CASSFILASNGYTF.

This clone has only one observation. This rearrangement joins TRBV10-3 to TRBJ2-2; TRBD1 aligns across 10 bases. The CDR3 length is 14 residues. J gave up 5 bases and V 8 bases, and 5 bases lay outside the gene matches. Germline V lookup: CDR1 ENHRY, CDR2 SYGVKD. CDR3 bases: TGTGCCATCTCTCCGGGACAGGGGACCGGGGAGCTGTTTTTT. Its protein product is CAISPGQGTGELFF.

The rearrangement joins TRBV9 to TRBJ1-1, with a weak D call TRBD1 (5 bases). The ends were cut back, 3 bases at V and 2 bases at J, with 17 bases in the middle. The germline CDR1 and CDR2 sequences are SGDLS and YYNGEE. The CDR3 loop spans 16 amino acids. The CDR3 loop reads CASSGKTGTENTEAFF. The DNA of the CDR3 is TGTGCCAGCAGCGGAAAAACCGGGACGGAAAACACTGAAGCTTTCTTT.

This chain joins TRBV18 and TRBJ1-2; perhaps TRBD1 as D (5 bases). The V and J ends lost 3 bases and 5 bases respectively, with 22 bases between them. Germline V CDR1 and CDR2: KGHSH, LQKENI. This CDR3 comprises 17 residues. The CDR3 region is CASSPSWGGMPYYGYTF. The CDR3 nucleotides read TGTGCCAGCTCACCCTCTTGGGGGGGTATGCCATATTATGGCTACACCTTC.

The chain joins TRBV29-1 to TRBJ1-5, with D perhaps matching TRBD1 (5 bases). The CDR3 extends over 15 amino acids. V was clipped by 4 bases and J by 1 base, with 14 bases between them. The germline V gene encodes CDR1 SQVTM and CDR2 ANQGSEA. The CDR3, as DNA: TGCAGCGTTGTCTTTTCAGGGACGAGCAATCAGCCCCAGCATTTT. This gives the protein CSVVFSGTSNQPQHF.

This clone was observed once. The CDR3 is CASSPTGPTNEQFF. CDR3 bases: TGTGCCAGTAGCCCGACCGGGCCCACCAATGAGCAGTTCTTC. The chain employs TRBV19 and TRBJ2-1; D gene uncertain. Germline CDR1 and CDR2: LNHDA and SQIVND (reference sequence). The length of the CDR3 is 14 residues. The V gene lost 6 bases and the J gene lost 6 bases, with 15 bases spanning the gap.

This chain joins TRBV3-1 (or the pseudogene TRBV3-2) and TRBJ1-1; D is uncertain. The CDR3 is 13 amino acids. V lost 0 bases to trimming and J lost 3 bases, with 5 bases between them. From germline, CDR1 is LGHDT and CDR2 YNNKEL (reference sequence). This CDR3 is CASSQDEHTEAFF. The CDR3 region has the DNA TGTGCCAGCAGCCAAGATGAGCACACTGAAGCTTTCTTT.

This chain connects TRBV10-3 to TRBJ1-4; D not resolved. The CDR3 has 13 amino acids. From germline, CDR1 is ENHRY and CDR2 SYGVKD. V lost 0 bases to trimming and J lost 8 bases, with 7 bases between them. In DNA, the CDR3 is TGTGCCATCAGTGAGTCTGCGTCCGAAAAACTGTTTTTT. Translated, it gives CAISESASEKLFF.

This clone occurred a few times. The chain is built from TRBV14 and TRBJ1-2; D not certain. Germline CDR1 reads SGHDN; CDR2 reads FVKESK. The CDR3 length is 14 residues. Trimming took off 0 bases at V and 2 bases at J, with 7 bases between the two ends. Written as DNA, the CDR3 is TGTGCCAGCAGCCAAGATTCGGGGAACTATGGCTACACCTTC. As protein: CASSQDSGNYGYTF.

The J gene is TRBJ2-2, the V gene TRBV7-3; 7 nucleotides match TRBD2. The CDR3 covers 16 residues. The ends lost 1 base at V and 2 bases at J; junction bases unmatched: 4. The germline V gene encodes CDR1 SGHTA and CDR2 FQGTGA. This CDR3 reads CASSLSRGGNTGELFF. The CDR3 nucleotides are TGTGCCAGCAGCTTAAGCCGCGGGGGTAACACCGGGGAGCTGTTTTTT.

This rearrangement joins TRBV29-1 to TRBJ1-2, with 7 bases aligning to TRBD1. CDR1 is SQVTM, CDR2 ANQGSEA, per germline. V lost 6 bases, J lost 2 bases, and 9 bases stayed unmatched. The CDR3 sequence is 14 residues long. CDR3 nucleotides: TGCAGCGTCGACTCGGACAGGATGAACTATGGCTACACCTTC. Translating it yields CSVDSDRMNYGYTF. Supplemented by reference TRBV29-1 and TRBJ1-2, the full variable domain reads SAVISQKPSRDICQRGTSLTIQCQVDSQVTMMFWYRQQPGQSLTLIATANQGSEATYESGFVIDKFPISRPNLTFSTLTVSNMSPEDSSIYLCSVDSDRMNYGYTFGSGTRLTVV.

The chain employs TRBV9 and TRBJ1-1; a possible D gene is TRBD1 (5 bases). This CDR3 region has 16 residues. CDR1 is SGDLS and CDR2 is YYNGEE in the germline V gene. Trimming pared 3 bases from V and 0 bases from J, leaving 15 bases between. CDR3 DNA: TGTGCCAGCAGCGCAGGGCCAATAATAATGAACACTGAAGCTTTCTTT. Translated: CASSAGPIIMNTEAFF.